This TCR beta chain was recorded in a study of tumor-infiltrating lymphocytes in localized non-small cell lung cancer. For this clone: Its antigen is unknown.

Only in-frame clones appear in the TCRdb table, and some are missing; sequencing was by immunoSEQ multiplex PCR. The sample has about 15,000 clones; less than 80% are singletons. Regarding the study as a whole: Compared with uninvolved lung, tumors showed higher T cell infiltration by TCRbeta sequencing. No link was found between tumor T-cell fraction and recurrence-free survival.

Sample: lung tumor tissue. The clonotype originates from a human donor with non-small cell lung cancer.

The CDR3 protein is CASSQEEGNEQFF. The CDR3 region has the DNA TGTGCCAGCAGCCAAGAAGAAGGCAACGAGCAGTTCTTC. This chain uses TRBV4-2 with TRBJ2-1; no definite D call. Looked up from germline, CDR1 is LGHNA and CDR2 is YNFKEQ. Deletions cut 0 bases from V and 10 bases from J, with 10 bases between. The CDR3 length is 13 residues.